The 25 T cell receptor beta chains reported below all come from one sample, sequenced in a study of CD8+CD57+ T cells in acquired aplastic anemia. Flow cytometry had shown expanded CD8+CD57+ cells in the patients chosen for sequencing. The template for TCR beta VDJ and CDR3 sequence profiling was genomic DNA. MiXCR, run by TCRdb on the reads, gives a single entry per CDR3 protein. This sample carries about 58,000 distinct CDR3 sequences, 55% to 70% of them seen once, and the ten largest clones take 15% to 20%. The sequencing sample was made of sorted CD4+, CD8+, or CD8+CD57+ T cells (not recorded which) from PBMCs. The origin of the receptors is a human donor with aplastic anemia.

The V call is TRBV29-1, the J call TRBJ1-1, with 8 bases matching TRBD1. The CDR3 loop spans 16 amino acids. With 4 bases clipped from V and 2 bases from J, the junction kept 12 bases outside the gene matches. Germline assignment: CDR1 SQVTM and CDR2 ANQGSEA. The CDR3 bases are TGCAGCGTTGTTTTGCATCCGGGACAGGATAACACTGAAGCTTTCTTT. Translation gives CSVVLHPGQDNTEAFF.

CDR3 sequence reads: CASSYSGGLSEQFF. In DNA form, the CDR3 reads TGTGCCAGTAGTTATAGCGGGGGGCTGAGTGAGCAGTTCTTC. The rearrangement links TRBV19 to TRBJ2-1, with TRBD2 identical over 10 bases. V lost 5 bases, J lost 9 bases, and 7 bases stayed unmatched. Germline CDR1 LNHDA, CDR2 SQIVND (reference sequence). This CDR3 is 14 amino acids long.

There are a few counts of this clonotype. CDR3 sequence reads: CATSESGTGGFYGYTF. In DNA, the CDR3 is TGTGCCACCAGTGAATCGGGGACAGGGGGTTTCTATGGCTACACCTTC. V and J are TRBV24-1 and TRBJ1-2; 11 bases are shared with TRBD1. Germline V gene lookup returns CDR1 KGHDR and CDR2 SFDVKD. The CDR3 totals 16 residues. J was trimmed by 4 bases and V by 4 bases; bases with no gene match: 7.

J is TRBJ2-5 and V is TRBV7-9; a possible D gene is TRBD1 (5 bases). Germline CDR1 and CDR2: SEHNR and FQNEAQ (reference sequence). Trimming took off 3 bases at V and 5 bases at J, with 13 bases between the two ends. The CDR3 length is 14 residues. The CDR3 sequence: CASSLGQADETQYF. DNA of the CDR3: TGTGCCAGCAGCTTGGGGCAGGCGGATGAGACCCAGTACTTC.

This clonotype was seen at least ten times. The chain employs TRBV19 and TRBJ2-1; the match to TRBD1 covers 8 bases. The CDR3 covers 15 residues. Germline values: CDR1 LNHDA, CDR2 SQIVND (reference sequence). J was trimmed by 9 bases and V by 4 bases; bases with no gene match: 11. CDR3 region: CASSKKTGALGEQFF. The CDR3 region has the DNA TGTGCCAGTAGTAAAAAGACAGGGGCTTTGGGTGAGCAGTTCTTC.

The V and J genes are TRBV4-3 and TRBJ1-2, with 7 positions matching TRBD1. V trimming: 1 base; J trimming: 3 bases; junction bases outside the gene matches: 2. Germline V CDR1 and CDR2: LGHNA, YSLEER. The CDR3 consists of 14 residues. The CDR3 nucleotides are TGCGCCAGCAGCCAAGGGACAGGCGACTATGGCTACACCTTC. Amino acids: CASSQGTGDYGYTF.

This rearrangement joins TRBV18 to TRBJ2-1, with unresolved D. The CDR3 runs 13 residues. Trimming removed 2 bases from V and 7 bases from J, with 9 bases in between. CDR1 and CDR2 from the germline V gene are KGHSH and LQKENI. CDR3 loop: CASSPTSGNEQFF. The CDR3 bases are TGTGCCAGCTCACCAACGTCCGGGAATGAGCAGTTCTTC.

V and J are TRBV4-3 and TRBJ2-7; TRBD1 matches 12 bases. The CDR3 extends over 15 amino acids. Germline CDR1 is LGHNA and CDR2 is YSLEER. With V trimmed by 1 base and J by 4 bases, 2 bases remained unmatched. The CDR3 here is CASSQGGQGAYEQYF. The CDR3, as DNA: TGCGCCAGCAGCCAAGGGGGACAGGGGGCTTACGAGCAGTACTTC.

Ten or more counts support this clonotype. This chain connects TRBV5-8 to TRBJ2-2; D not resolved. Germline CDR1 is SGHTS and CDR2 is YDEGEE. The V gene lost 2 bases and the J gene lost 3 bases, with 11 bases spanning the gap. This CDR3 is built from 15 residues. This CDR3 is CASSLGHTDTGELFF. CDR3 in DNA: TGTGCCAGCAGCTTAGGCCACACAGACACCGGGGAGCTGTTTTTT. Using reference TRBV5-8 and TRBJ2-2 for the parts outside the CDR3, the full variable domain is EAGVTQSPTHLIKTRGQQATLRCSPISGHTSVYWYQQALGLGLQFLLWYDEGEERNRGNFPPRFSGRQFPNYSSELNVNALELEDSALYLCASSLGHTDTGELFFGEGSRLTVL.

V gene TRBV6-4 combines with J gene TRBJ1-2; no firm D call. The CDR3 extends over 13 amino acids. Germline CDR1 is MRHNA and CDR2 is SNTAGT. V was shortened by 5 bases and J by 8 bases, with 15 bases between the two germline ends. In nucleotides, the CDR3 is TGTGCCAGCAGTCCCGACGGTCTACTGGGCTACACCTTC. As protein: CASSPDGLLGYTF.

This clonotype was detected ten times or more. The chain recombines TRBV29-1 with TRBJ2-1, with 8 bases aligning to TRBD1. The CDR3 has 16 amino acids. With V trimmed by 2 bases and J by 2 bases, 8 bases remained unmatched. Germline CDR1 SQVTM, CDR2 ANQGSEA. The CDR3 protein is CSVEIGTGGTYNEQFF. CDR3 bases: TGCAGCGTTGAAATAGGTACAGGGGGGACCTACAATGAGCAGTTCTTC.

The chain combines TRBV2 with TRBJ1-1; D possibly corresponds to TRBD1 (6 bases). Trimming took off 3 bases at V and 7 bases at J, with 15 bases between the two ends. The germline gives CDR1 SNHLY, CDR2 FYNNEI. CDR3 size: 14 residues. CDR3 sequence reads: CASSELTGLIEAFF. The CDR3 coding sequence is TGTGCCAGCAGTGAGTTAACAGGGCTAATTGAAGCTTTCTTT.

The chain combines TRBV2 with TRBJ1-4; possible D gene TRBD1, 5 bases. Germline V gene sequence: CDR1 SNHLY, CDR2 FYNNEI. The V end lost 3 bases, the J end lost 15 bases, and 14 bases lay between the germline ends. CDR3 length equals 12 residues. CDR3 in DNA: TGTGCCAGCAGTGAGTTTGACAGACTAATGTTTTTT. This translates into CASSEFDRLMFF.

The gene calls are TRBV15 and TRBJ1-6; D gene uncertain. There are 16 residues in the CDR3. V was shortened by 0 bases and J by 11 bases, with 17 bases between the two germline ends. Germline CDR1 reads LNHNV; CDR2 reads YYDKDF (reference sequence). Here the CDR3 DNA reads TGTGCCACCAGCAGAGATACGAGTGTCACTAGTCCACCCCTCCACTTT. Translated: CATSRDTSVTSPPLHF. Full variable domain (missing parts from reference TRBV15 and TRBJ1-6): DAMVIQNPRYQVTQFGKPVTLSCSQTLNHNVMYWYQQKSSQAPKLLFHYYDKDFNNEADTPDNFQSRRPNTSFCFLDIRSPGLGDTAMYLCATSRDTSVTSPPLHFGNGTRLTVT.

This clonotype has just one count. This chain links TRBV2 with TRBJ2-5; no reliable D call. This CDR3 is built from 13 residues. The germline V and J ends were trimmed by 4 bases and 1 base, with 7 bases remaining between them. The germline CDR1 and CDR2 sequences are SNHLY and FYNNEI. CDR3 sequence reads: CASSAAVQETQYF. CDR3 nucleotides: TGTGCCAGCAGTGCGGCAGTCCAAGAGACCCAGTACTTC.

V and J are TRBV10-3 and TRBJ2-3; TRBD2 matches 7 bases. The CDR3 sequence is 14 residues long. Germline assignment: CDR1 ENHRY and CDR2 SYGVKD. V trimming: 6 bases; J trimming: 4 bases; junction bases outside the gene matches: 7. In DNA, the CDR3 is TGTGCCATCAGATCCGGGACTAAGTCAGATACGCAGTATTTT. Protein: CAIRSGTKSDTQYF.

A few counts support this clonotype. The rearrangement joins TRBV7-2 to TRBJ2-7; the D gene could be TRBD1 or TRBD2 (5 bases each). The germline gives CDR1 SGHTA, CDR2 FQGNSA. Trimming removed 5 bases at V and 2 bases at J, with 10 bases between. The CDR3 spans 13 residues. The CDR3 bases are TGTGCCAGCAGCGGGACCGAGACCTACGAGCAGTACTTC. This codes for CASSGTETYEQYF.

The chain joins TRBV15 to TRBJ1-5, with TRBD1 matching 9 bases. Trimming at V came to 2 bases and at J to 5 bases, leaving 7 bases not matched to a gene. This CDR3 comprises 16 residues. Germline values: CDR1 LNHNV, CDR2 YYDKDF (reference sequence). CDR3 protein: CATSRKRTGAYQPQHF. The CDR3 DNA reads TGTGCCACCAGCAGAAAGCGGACAGGGGCTTATCAGCCCCAGCATTTT.

This chain uses TRBV25-1 with TRBJ2-1, with a tentative D call TRBD2 (5 bases). V shed 4 bases and J shed 11 bases, with 15 bases lying between them. CDR1 MGHDK and CDR2 SYGVNS come from the germline V gene. This CDR3 region has 13 residues. Here the CDR3 reads CASSGDYTMKQFF. In DNA, the CDR3 is TGTGCCAGCAGTGGAGACTACACAATGAAGCAGTTCTTC.

This clonotype appeared a few times. This sequence joins TRBV10-3 and TRBJ2-7; D perhaps matches TRBD2 (5 bases). Trimming removed 7 bases from V and 3 bases from J, with 16 bases in between. The CDR3 covers 14 residues. The germline V gene has CDR1 ENHRY and CDR2 SYGVKD. The CDR3 region is CAIMGAPRSYEQYF. CDR3 bases: TGTGCCATCATGGGAGCACCCCGCAGCTACGAGCAGTACTTC.

Ten or more counts support this clonotype. The V and J genes are TRBV10-2 and TRBJ2-5; 8 bases agree with TRBD2. From germline, CDR1 is WSHSY and CDR2 SAAADI. The length of the CDR3 is 16 residues. V shed 4 bases and J 1 base; nucleotides not matched to a gene: 8. The CDR3: CASSAERGHPQETQYF. The DNA for the CDR3 is TGCGCCAGCAGTGCGGAGCGGGGGCATCCCCAAGAGACCCAGTACTTC.

This clonotype was seen a few times. The rearrangement uses TRBV4-1 and TRBJ2-2, with unresolved D. CDR1 and CDR2 (germline): MGHRA, YSYEKL. This CDR3 comprises 13 residues. The V end lost 2 bases, the J end lost 6 bases, and 7 bases lay between the germline ends. CDR3 DNA: TGCGCCAGCAGCCAATTTGTCTCCGGGGAGCTGTTTTTT. Its protein is CASSQFVSGELFF.

This clonotype was detected ten times or more. This chain connects TRBV7-6 to TRBJ2-1, with no clear D. The CDR3 runs 16 residues. Germline CDR1 is SGHVS and CDR2 is FNYEAQ. V was cut by 4 bases and J by 6 bases, with 19 bases left in between. The CDR3 sequence: CASSSRFAATFNEQFF. In DNA, the CDR3 is TGTGCCAGCAGCTCCCGTTTTGCAGCTACTTTCAATGAGCAGTTCTTC.

The chain combines TRBV11-1 with TRBJ2-1; 7 bases are a match to TRBD1. V dropped 4 bases and J dropped 9; count of bases not matched to a gene: 15. The CDR3 extends over 16 amino acids. Germline-derived CDR1 and CDR2 are SGHAT and FQDESV (reference sequence). The CDR3 region is CASSSINRGWGSEQFF. Written as DNA, the CDR3 is TGTGCCAGCAGCTCCATCAACAGGGGTTGGGGCAGTGAGCAGTTCTTC. Looking up the rest from reference TRBV11-1 and TRBJ2-1 gives the full variable domain: EAEVAQSPRYKITEKSQAVAFWCDPISGHATLYWYRQILGQGPELLVQFQDESVVDDSQLPKDRFSAERLKGVDSTLKIQPAELGDSAMYLCASSSINRGWGSEQFFGPGTRLTVL.

A word on this clonotype: A read error may produce the germline difference seen at one junction end. This chain connects TRBV3-1 to TRBJ2-7; D is perhaps TRBD1 (6 bases). Looked up from germline, CDR1 is LGHDT and CDR2 is YNNKEL (reference sequence). The CDR3 is 12 amino acids. Here the CDR3 reads CTSSRSGDEQYF. The CDR3 coding sequence is TGTACCAGCAGCCGTTCAGGGGACGAGCAGTACTTC.